This TCR beta chain was sequenced in a study of T cells in tuberculosis. About the study: T cells were selected with CD1B tetramers loaded with glucose monomycolate.

Clones were sequenced by immunoSEQ multiplex PCR, and TCRdb holds only the in-frame ones, with some missing. The sample lists some 40,000 clones; nearly 97% were seen once. Germline V CDR1 and CDR2: SNHLY, FYNNEI. This CDR3 is 15 amino acids long. The junction had 8 bases not matched to a gene; V was cut back by 4 bases and J by 8 bases. The sample holds one count of this clone. Material: PBMCs. This TCR was sampled from a donor between 5 and 29 years old with latent tuberculosis or without tuberculosis infection. The rearrangement links TRBV2 to TRBJ1-4; 9 bases line up with TRBD1. CDR3 bases: TGTGCCAGCAGTGCCAACAGGGGGCGGTACGAAAAACTGTTTTTT. It specifies CASSANRGRYEKLFF.